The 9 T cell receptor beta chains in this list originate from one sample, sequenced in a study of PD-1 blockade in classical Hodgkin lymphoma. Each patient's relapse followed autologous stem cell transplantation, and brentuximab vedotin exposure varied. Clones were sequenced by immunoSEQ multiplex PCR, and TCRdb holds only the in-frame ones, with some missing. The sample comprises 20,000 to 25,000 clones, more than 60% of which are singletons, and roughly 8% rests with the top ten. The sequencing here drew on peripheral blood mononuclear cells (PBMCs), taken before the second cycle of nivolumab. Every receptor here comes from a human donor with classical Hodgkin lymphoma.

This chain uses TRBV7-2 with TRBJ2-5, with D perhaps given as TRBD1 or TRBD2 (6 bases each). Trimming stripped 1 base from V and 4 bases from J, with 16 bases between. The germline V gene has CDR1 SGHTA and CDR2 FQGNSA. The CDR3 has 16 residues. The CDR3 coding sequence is TGTGCCAGCAGCTTAGGACTAGTCCAGGGGTCAGAGACCCAGTACTTC. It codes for CASSLGLVQGSETQYF.

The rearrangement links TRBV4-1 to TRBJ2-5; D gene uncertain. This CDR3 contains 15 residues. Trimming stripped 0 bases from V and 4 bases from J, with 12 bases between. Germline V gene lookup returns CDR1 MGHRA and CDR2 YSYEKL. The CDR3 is CASSQERTTVETQYF. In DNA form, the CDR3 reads TGCGCCAGCAGCCAAGAAAGGACCACGGTAGAGACCCAGTACTTC.

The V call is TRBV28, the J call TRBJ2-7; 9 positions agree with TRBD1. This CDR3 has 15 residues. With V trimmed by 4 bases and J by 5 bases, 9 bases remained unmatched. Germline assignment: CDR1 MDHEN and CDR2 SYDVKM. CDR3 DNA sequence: TGTGCCAGCAGTTCACCCCGGGACAGGGCACACGAGCAGTACTTC. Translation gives CASSSPRDRAHEQYF.

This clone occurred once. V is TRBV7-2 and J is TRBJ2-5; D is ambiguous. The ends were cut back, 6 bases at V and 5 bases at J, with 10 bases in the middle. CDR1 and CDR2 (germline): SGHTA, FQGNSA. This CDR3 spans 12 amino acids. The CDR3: CASSPAGETQYF. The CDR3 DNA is TGTGCCAGCAGTCCGGCTGGGGAGACCCAGTACTTC. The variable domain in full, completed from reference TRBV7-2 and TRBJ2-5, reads GAGVSQSPSNKVTEKGKDVELRCDPISGHTALYWYRQSLGQGLEFLIYFQGNSAPDKSGLPSDRFSAERTGGSVSTLTIQRTQQEDSAVYLCASSPAGETQYFGPGTRLLVL.

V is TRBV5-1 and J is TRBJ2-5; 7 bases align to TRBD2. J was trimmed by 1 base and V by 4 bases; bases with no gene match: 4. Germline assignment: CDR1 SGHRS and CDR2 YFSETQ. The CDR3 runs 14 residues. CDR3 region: CASSVSGVQETQYF. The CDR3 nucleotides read TGCGCCAGCAGCGTCAGCGGGGTCCAAGAGACCCAGTACTTC.

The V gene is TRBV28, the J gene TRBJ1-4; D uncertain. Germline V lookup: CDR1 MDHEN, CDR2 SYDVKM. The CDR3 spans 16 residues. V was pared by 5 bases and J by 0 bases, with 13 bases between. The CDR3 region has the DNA TGTGCCAGCAGTGTCCCCCAATCCGCAACTAATGAAAAACTGTTTTTT. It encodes CASSVPQSATNEKLFF.

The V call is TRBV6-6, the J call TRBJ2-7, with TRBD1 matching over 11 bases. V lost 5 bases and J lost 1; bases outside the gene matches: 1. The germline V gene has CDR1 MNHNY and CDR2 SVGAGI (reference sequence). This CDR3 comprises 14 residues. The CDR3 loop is CASSGDRGSYEQYF. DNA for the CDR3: TGTGCCAGCAGTGGGGACAGGGGGTCCTACGAGCAGTACTTC.

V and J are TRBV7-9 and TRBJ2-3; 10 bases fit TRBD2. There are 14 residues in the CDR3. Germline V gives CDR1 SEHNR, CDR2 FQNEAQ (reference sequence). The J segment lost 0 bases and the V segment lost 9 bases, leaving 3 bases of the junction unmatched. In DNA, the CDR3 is TGTGCCAGTCGGACTAGCGGAAGCACAGATACGCAGTATTTT. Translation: CASRTSGSTDTQYF.

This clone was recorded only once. The chain's CDR3 is CASRGDRTGYEQYF. CDR3 nucleotides: TGTGCCAGCAGGGGGGACCGGACTGGCTACGAGCAGTACTTC. V and J are TRBV2 and TRBJ2-7, with D tentatively TRBD1 or TRBD2 (5 bases each). Germline CDR1 is SNHLY and CDR2 is FYNNEI. This CDR3 comprises 14 residues. V was trimmed by 6 bases and J by 3 bases, leaving 15 bases between them.